The clone carrying this TCR beta chain was observed at least ten times. What it recognizes is unknown. The data were obtained in a study of T-cell reconstitution after alpha-beta-depleted transplantation in children. General observations from the study: High day-60 TCRbeta diversity in some patients came from surviving recipient T cells and thymic progenitors. By about two months after transplant, alpha-beta T cells reportedly arose from several hundred graft clones that had expanded. A year had passed since transplant, and T-cell counts and diversity by then came mostly from newly produced T cells.

The CDR3 covers 16 residues. Deletions cut 5 bases from V and 0 bases from J, with 14 bases between. Germline values: CDR1 SGHTA, CDR2 FQGNSA. For TCRbeta, the library was prepared with unique molecular identifiers. One entry per CDR3 protein, called by TCRdb with MiXCR from the PCR reads. The sample consists of 55,000 to 90,000 distinct CDR3 sequences, 4.9% of them appearing once. The sample consisted of PBMCs, mostly from graft donor cells, taken 180 days after TCRalphabeta/CD19-depleted stem cell transplant. The J gene is TRBJ2-1, the V gene TRBV7-2, with a tentative D call TRBD1 (5 bases). The sequence was collected from a boy in the first two years of life who had a stem cell transplant for acute myeloid leukemia, so the T cells may come from the graft donor. CDR3 nucleotide sequence: TGTGCCAGCAGCCCCCAGTCTGGGGCCTCCTACAATGAGCAGTTCTTC. Its translation: CASSPQSGASYNEQFF.